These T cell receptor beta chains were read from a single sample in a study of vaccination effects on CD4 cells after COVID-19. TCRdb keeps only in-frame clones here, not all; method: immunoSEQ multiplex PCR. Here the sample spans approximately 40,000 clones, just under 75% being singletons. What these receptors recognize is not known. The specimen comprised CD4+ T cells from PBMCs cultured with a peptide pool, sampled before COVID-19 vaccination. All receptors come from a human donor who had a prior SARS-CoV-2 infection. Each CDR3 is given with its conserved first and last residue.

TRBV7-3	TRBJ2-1	CASSPSTGSNEQFF
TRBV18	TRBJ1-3	CASSLGQGTGNTIYF
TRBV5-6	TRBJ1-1	CASSFSPNTEAFF
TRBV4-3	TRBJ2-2	CASSPAGGNDIGELFF
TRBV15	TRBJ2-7	CATKGGSYEQYF
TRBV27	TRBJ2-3	CASSFRGTDTQYF
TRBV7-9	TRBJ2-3	CASSLARGRTDTQYF
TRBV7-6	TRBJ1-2	CASTPIQGPNYGYTF
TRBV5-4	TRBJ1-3	CASSHTGQRLSGNTIYF
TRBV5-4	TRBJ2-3	CASSRGLAGSTDTQYF
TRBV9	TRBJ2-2	CASSGSPLLNTGELFF
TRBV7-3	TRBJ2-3	CASSLGSGIEDTQYF
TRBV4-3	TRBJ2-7	CASSQAPSWDRIEQYF
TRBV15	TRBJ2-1	CATSRLKSSYNEQFF
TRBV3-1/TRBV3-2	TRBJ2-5	CASSHRGGGETQYF
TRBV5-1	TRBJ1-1	CASSLTPNTEAFF
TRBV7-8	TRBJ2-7	CASSLSPGGYEQYF
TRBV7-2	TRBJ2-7	CASSLRRDSYEQYF
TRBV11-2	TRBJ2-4	CASSPHRAGNIQYF
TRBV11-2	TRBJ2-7	CASSLTYWGYEQYF
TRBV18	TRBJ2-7	CASSPVSSYEQYF
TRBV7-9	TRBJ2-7	CASSFASYEQYF
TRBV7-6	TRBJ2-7	CASSFAGFNEQYF
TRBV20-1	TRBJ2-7	CSASGQRTYEQYF
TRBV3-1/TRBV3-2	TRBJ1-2	CASSHWDRGYGYTF
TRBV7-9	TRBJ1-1	CASSPAGTGGVGEAFF
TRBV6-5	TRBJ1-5	CASRPSGDSNQPQHF
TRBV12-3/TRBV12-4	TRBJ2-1	CASKPAGYNEQFF
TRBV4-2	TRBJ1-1	CASSQDPQSSEAFF
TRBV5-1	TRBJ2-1	CASSRGSSGGADEQFF
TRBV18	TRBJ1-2	CASSPRQGGDDGYTF
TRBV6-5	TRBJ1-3	CASSYGPHLGNTIYF
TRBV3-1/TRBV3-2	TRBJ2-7	CASSQVFYANEQYF
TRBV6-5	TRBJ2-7	CASGDGLYEQYF
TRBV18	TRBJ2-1	CASSNNIGIAGSYNEQFF
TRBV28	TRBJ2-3	CASSLSGRATDTQYF
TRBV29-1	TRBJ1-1	CSVEDHPRYESKAFF
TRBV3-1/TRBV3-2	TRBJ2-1	CASSQVPGSYNEQFF
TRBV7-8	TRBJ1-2	CASSYGRSYGYTF
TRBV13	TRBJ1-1	CASSLGENTEAFF
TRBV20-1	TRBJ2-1	CSARDKDEQFF
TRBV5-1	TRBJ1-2	CASSFDKRPRLYGYTF
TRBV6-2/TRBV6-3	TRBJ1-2	CASSGNYGYTF
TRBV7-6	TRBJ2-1	CASSSLVRDKVYNEQFF
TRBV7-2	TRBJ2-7	CASSFLRGYEQYF
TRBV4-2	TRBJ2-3	CASSQNTGAAADTQYF
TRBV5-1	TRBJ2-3	CASSLDPSGSTDTQYF
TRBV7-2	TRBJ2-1	CASAGSSYNEQFF
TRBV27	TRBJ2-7	CASSLRGSYEQYF
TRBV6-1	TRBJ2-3	CASSERAGVEGYTQYF
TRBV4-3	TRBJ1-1	CASSQVYGLNTEAFF
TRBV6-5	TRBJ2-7	CASSRTGVYEQYF
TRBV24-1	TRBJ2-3	CATSDPIGLVGADTQYF
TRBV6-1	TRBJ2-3	CASSEAVGGSTDTQYF
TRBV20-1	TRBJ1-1	CSARETGGAFF